This TCR beta chain was captured by sequencing in a study of T-cell memory formation after mild COVID-19. TCRdb reprocessed the 5' RACE reads via MiXCR and lists one record per CDR3 protein. The sample comprises fewer than 200,000 distinct CDR3 sequences, around 18% of which are singletons, and roughly 3.9% rests with the top ten. CDR1 and CDR2 (germline): MNHEY, SVGAGI. V shed 3 bases, J shed 1 base, and the junction held 8 bases outside the gene matches. The CDR3 loop spans 17 amino acids. The sequencing input was PBMCs or a T cell subset sorted from them (not recorded which). The genes are TRBV6-5 and TRBJ2-2; 7 nucleotides agree with TRBD2. The clonotype comes from a man in his late teens or twenties who had mild COVID-19 (a few samples of this study predate the infection). Cell type and time point are not known. CDR3 amino acids: CASSYSGGFGNTGELFF. DNA for the CDR3: TGTGCCAGCAGTTATTCGGGGGGATTCGGGAACACCGGGGAGCTGTTTTTT.